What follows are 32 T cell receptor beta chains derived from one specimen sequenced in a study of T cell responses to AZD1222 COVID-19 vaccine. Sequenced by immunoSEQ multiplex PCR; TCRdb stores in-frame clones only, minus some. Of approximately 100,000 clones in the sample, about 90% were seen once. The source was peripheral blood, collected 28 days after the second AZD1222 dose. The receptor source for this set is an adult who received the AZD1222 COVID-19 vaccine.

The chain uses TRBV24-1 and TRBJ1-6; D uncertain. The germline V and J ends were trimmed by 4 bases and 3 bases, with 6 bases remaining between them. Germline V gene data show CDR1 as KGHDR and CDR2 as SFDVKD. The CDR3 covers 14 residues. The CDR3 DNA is TGTGCCACCAGTGAACGAGGCTATAATTCACCCCTCCACTTT. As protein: CATSERGYNSPLHF.

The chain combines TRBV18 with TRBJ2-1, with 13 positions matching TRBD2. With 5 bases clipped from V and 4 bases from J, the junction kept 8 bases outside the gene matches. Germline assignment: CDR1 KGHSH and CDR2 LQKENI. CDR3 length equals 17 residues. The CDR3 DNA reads TGTGCCAGCTCAACCCGGACTAGCGGGAGCCTATACAATGAGCAGTTCTTC. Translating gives CASSTRTSGSLYNEQFF.

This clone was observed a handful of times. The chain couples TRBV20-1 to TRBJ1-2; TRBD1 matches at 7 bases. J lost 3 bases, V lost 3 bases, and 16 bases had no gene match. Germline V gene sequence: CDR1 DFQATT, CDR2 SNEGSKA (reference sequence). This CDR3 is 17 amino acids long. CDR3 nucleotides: TGCAGTGCTAGTGGAGAAACCGGGACAGCCAACCACTATGGCTACACCTTC. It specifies CSASGETGTANHYGYTF.

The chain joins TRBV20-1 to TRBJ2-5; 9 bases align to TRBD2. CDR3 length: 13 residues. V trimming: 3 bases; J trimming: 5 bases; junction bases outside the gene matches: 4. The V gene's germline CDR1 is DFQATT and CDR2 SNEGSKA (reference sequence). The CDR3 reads CSASGTSPETQYF. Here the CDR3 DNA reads TGCAGTGCTAGTGGGACTAGCCCTGAGACCCAGTACTTC.

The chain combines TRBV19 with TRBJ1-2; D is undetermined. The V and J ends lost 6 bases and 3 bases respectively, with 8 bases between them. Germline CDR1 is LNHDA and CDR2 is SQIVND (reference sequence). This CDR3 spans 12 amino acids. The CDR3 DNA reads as TGTGCCAGTAGCGAAGCCTACTATGGCTACACCTTC. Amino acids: CASSEAYYGYTF.

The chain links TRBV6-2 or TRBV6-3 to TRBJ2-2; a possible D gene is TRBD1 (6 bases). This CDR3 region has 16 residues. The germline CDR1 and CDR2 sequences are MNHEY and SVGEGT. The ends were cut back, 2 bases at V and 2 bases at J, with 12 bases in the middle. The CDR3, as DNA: TGTGCCAGCAGTTACCTCGGACAGCAAAACACCGGGGAGCTGTTTTTT. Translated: CASSYLGQQNTGELFF.

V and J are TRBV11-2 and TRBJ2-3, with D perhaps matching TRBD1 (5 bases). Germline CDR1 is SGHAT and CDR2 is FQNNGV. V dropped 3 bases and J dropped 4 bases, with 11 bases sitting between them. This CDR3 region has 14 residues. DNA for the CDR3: TGTGCCAGCAGCTTGGACATTTTATCAGATACGCAGTATTTT. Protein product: CASSLDILSDTQYF.

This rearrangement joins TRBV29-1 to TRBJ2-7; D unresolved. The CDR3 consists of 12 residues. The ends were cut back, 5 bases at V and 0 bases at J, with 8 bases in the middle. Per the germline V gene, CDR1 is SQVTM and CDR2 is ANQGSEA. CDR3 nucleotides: TGCAGCGTTAAGGCGGACTCCTACGAGCAGTACTTC. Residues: CSVKADSYEQYF.

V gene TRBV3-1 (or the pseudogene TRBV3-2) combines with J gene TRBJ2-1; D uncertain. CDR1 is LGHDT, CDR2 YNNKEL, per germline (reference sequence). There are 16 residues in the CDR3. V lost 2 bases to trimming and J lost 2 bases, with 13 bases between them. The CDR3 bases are TGTGCCAGCAGCCAACTTTTTTCACAGACCTACAATGAGCAGTTCTTC. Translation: CASSQLFSQTYNEQFF.

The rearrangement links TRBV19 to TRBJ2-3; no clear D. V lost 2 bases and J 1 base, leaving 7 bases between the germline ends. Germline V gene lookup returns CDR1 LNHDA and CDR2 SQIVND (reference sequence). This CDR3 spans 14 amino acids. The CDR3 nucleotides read TGTGCCAGTAGTATATACTCCGGCACAGATACGCAGTATTTT. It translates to CASSIYSGTDTQYF.

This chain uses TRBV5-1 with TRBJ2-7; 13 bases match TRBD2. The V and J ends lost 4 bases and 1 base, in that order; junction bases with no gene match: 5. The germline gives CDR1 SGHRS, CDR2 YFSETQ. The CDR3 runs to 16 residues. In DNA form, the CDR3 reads TGCGCCAGCAGCCTACTAGCGGGAGGGGGATCCTACGAGCAGTACTTC. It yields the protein CASSLLAGGGSYEQYF.

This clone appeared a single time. Written as DNA, the CDR3 is TGTGCCAGCAGTTTAGGGACAATGAATGAAAAACTGTTTTTT. This codes for CASSLGTMNEKLFF. This chain connects TRBV28 to TRBJ1-4, with D maybe TRBD1 (6 bases). This CDR3 spans 14 amino acids. Germline V gene lookup returns CDR1 MDHEN and CDR2 SYDVKM. The germline V and J ends were trimmed by 2 bases and 5 bases, with 9 bases remaining between them. Full variable domain (missing parts from reference TRBV28 and TRBJ1-4): DVKVTQSSRYLVKRTGEKVFLECVQDMDHENMFWYRQDPGLGLRLIYFSYDVKMKEKGDIPEGYSVSREKKERFSLILESASTNQTSMYLCASSLGTMNEKLFFGSGTQLSVL.

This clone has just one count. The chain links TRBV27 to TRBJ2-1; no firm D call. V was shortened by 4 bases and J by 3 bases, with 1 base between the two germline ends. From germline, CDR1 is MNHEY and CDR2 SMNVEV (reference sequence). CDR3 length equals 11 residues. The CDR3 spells CASSYYNEQFF. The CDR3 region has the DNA TGTGCCAGCAGTTACTACAATGAGCAGTTCTTC.

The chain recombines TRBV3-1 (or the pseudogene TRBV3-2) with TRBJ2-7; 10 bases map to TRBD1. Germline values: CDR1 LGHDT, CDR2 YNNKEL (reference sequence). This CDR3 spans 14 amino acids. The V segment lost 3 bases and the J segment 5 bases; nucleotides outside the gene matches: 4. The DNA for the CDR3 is TGTGCCAGCAGCCAGTCCGGGACAGGGGACGAGCAGTACTTC. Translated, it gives CASSQSGTGDEQYF.

The CDR3 DNA reads TGTGCCAGCAGTTTTCTGGGCTTCTATCAGCCCCAGCATTTT. This gives the protein CASSFLGFYQPQHF. The gene calls are TRBV28 and TRBJ1-5, with D unclear. V lost 3 bases, J lost 5 bases, and 11 bases lay in between. CDR3 length equals 14 residues. Germline CDR1 is MDHEN and CDR2 is SYDVKM.

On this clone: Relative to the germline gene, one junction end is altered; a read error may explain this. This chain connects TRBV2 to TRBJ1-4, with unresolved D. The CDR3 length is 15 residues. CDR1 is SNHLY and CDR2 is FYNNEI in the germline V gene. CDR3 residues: CASRGTATGLIHSDF. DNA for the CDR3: TGTGCCAGCCGAGGAACGGCAACCGGACTAATACACTCTGATTTT.

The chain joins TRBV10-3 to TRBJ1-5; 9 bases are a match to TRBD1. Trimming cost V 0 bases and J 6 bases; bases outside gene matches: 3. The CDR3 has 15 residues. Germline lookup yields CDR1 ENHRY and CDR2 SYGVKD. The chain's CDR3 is CAISESGQGFQPQHF. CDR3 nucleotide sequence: TGTGCCATCAGTGAGTCGGGACAGGGTTTTCAGCCCCAGCATTTT.

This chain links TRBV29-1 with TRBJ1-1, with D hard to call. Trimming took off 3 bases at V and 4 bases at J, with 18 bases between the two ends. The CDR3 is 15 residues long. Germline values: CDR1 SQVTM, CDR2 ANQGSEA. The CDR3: CSVEVPTGLGTEAFF. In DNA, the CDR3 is TGCAGCGTTGAGGTTCCTACGGGTTTAGGCACTGAAGCTTTCTTT.

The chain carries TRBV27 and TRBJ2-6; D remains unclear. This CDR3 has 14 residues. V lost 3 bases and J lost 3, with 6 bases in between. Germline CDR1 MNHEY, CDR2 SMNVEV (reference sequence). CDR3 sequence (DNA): TGTGCCAGCAGTTTCAATAGTGGGGCCAACGTCCTGACTTTC. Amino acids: CASSFNSGANVLTF.

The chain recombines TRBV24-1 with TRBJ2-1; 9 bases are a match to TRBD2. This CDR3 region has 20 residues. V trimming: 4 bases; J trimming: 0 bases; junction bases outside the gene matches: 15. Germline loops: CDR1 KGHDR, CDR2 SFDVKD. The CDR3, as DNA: TGTGCCACCAGTGAAACAGGGACTAGTCGCGGGAGGGCCTCCTACAATGAGCAGTTCTTC. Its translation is CATSETGTSRGRASYNEQFF.

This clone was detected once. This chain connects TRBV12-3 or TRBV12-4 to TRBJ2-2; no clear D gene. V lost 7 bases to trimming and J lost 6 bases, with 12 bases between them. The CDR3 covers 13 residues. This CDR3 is CASTLAPAGELFF. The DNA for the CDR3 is TGTGCCAGCACCCTTGCCCCCGCCGGGGAGCTGTTTTTT.

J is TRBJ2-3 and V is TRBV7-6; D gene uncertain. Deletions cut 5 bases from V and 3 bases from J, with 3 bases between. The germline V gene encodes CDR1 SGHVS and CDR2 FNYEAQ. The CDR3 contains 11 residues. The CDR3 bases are TGTGCCAGCAGCCATACAGATACGCAGTATTTT. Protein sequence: CASSHTDTQYF.

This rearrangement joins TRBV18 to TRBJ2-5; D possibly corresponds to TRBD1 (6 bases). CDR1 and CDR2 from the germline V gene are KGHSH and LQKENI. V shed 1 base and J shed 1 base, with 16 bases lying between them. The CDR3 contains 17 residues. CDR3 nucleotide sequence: TGTGCCAGCTCACCACGCCCTCCAGGGGTGACCCAAGAGACCCAGTACTTC. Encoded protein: CASSPRPPGVTQETQYF.

The CDR3 nucleotides are TGTGCCAGTAGCGCGGGGTTTGGTGAGCAGTTCTTC. Residues: CASSAGFGEQFF. The chain has TRBV19 and TRBJ2-1, with D possibly being TRBD2 (6 bases). Per germline, CDR1 LNHDA and CDR2 SQIVND (reference sequence). The CDR3 spans 12 residues. Deletions cut 6 bases from V and 9 bases from J, with 12 bases between.

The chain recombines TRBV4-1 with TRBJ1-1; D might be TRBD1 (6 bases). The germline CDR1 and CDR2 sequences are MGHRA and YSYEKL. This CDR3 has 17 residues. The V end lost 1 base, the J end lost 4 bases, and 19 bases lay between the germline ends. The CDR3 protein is CASSQGVAYRESTEAFF. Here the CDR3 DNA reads TGCGCCAGCAGCCAAGGAGTCGCGTACAGGGAGAGCACTGAAGCTTTCTTT.

CDR3 amino acids: CASSLYPGTPVGFF. The CDR3 DNA is TGTGCCAGCAGCTTGTATCCCGGGACTCCGGTCGGATTCTTC. The genes are TRBV5-8 and TRBJ2-1, with D possibly being TRBD2 (6 bases). V was clipped by 1 base and J by 16 bases, with 21 bases between them. This CDR3 contains 14 residues. Germline CDR1 reads SGHTS; CDR2 reads YDEGEE.

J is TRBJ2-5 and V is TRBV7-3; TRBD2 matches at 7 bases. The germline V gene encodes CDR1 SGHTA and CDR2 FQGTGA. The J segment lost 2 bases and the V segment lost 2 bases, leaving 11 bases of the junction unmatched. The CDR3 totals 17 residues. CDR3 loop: CASSLGLASAGQETQYF. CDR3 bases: TGTGCCAGCAGCTTAGGGCTGGCGTCAGCGGGACAAGAGACCCAGTACTTC.

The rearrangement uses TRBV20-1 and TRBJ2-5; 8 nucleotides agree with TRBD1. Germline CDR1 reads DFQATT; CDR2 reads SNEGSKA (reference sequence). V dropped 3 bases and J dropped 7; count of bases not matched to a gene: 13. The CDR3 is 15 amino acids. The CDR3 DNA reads TGCAGTGCTAGTCCCCGGGACAGGTATTTTGGGACCCAGTACTTC. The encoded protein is CSASPRDRYFGTQYF.

The CDR3 sequence is CASSERGDDFGELFF. The CDR3 coding sequence is TGTGCCAGCAGTGAACGGGGGGACGACTTCGGGGAGCTGTTTTTT. The rearrangement uses TRBV2 and TRBJ2-2, with 7 bases fitting TRBD2. The germline V gene has CDR1 SNHLY and CDR2 FYNNEI. CDR3 length: 15 residues. Trimming at V came to 2 bases and at J to 7 bases, leaving 7 bases not matched to a gene. The full variable domain, its missing parts supplied by reference TRBV2 and TRBJ2-2, is EPEVTQTPSHQVTQMGQEVILRCVPISNHLYFYWYRQILGQKVEFLVSFYNNEISEKSEIFDDQFSVERPDGSNFTLKIRSTKLEDSAMYFCASSERGDDFGELFFGEGSRLTVL.

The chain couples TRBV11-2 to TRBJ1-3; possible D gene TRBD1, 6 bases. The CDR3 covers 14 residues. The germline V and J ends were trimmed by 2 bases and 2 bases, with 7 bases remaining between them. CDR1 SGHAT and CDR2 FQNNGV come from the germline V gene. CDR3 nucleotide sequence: TGTGCCAGCAGCTTAAGGGGGACTGGAAACACCATATATTTT. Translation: CASSLRGTGNTIYF.

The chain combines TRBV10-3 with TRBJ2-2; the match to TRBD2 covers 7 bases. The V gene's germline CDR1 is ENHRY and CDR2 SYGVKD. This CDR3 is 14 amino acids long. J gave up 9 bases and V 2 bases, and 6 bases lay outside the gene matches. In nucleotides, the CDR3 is TGTGCCATCAGTGAGCCGGGACTAACCCGGGAGCTGTTTTTT. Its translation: CAISEPGLTRELFF.

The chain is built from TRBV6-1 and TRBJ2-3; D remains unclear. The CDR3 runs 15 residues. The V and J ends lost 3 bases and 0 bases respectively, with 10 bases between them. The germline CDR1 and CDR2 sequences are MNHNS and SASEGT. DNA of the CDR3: TGTGCCAGCAGTGAGCAGTCTTCTAGCACAGATACGCAGTATTTT. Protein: CASSEQSSSTDTQYF.